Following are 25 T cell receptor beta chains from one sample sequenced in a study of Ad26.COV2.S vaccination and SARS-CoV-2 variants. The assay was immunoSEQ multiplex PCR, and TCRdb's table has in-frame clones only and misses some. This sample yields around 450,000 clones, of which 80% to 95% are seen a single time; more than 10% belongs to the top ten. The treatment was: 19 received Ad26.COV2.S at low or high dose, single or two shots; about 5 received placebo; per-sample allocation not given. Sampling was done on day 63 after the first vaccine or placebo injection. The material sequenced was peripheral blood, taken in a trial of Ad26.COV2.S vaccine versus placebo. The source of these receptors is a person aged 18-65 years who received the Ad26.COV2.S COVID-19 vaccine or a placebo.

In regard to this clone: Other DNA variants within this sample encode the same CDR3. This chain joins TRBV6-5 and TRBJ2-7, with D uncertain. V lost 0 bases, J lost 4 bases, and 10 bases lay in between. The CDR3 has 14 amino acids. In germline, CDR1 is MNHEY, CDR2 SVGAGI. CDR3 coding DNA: TGTGCCAGCAGTTACTCAGGGCGAACGTACGAGCAGTACTTC. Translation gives CASSYSGRTYEQYF.

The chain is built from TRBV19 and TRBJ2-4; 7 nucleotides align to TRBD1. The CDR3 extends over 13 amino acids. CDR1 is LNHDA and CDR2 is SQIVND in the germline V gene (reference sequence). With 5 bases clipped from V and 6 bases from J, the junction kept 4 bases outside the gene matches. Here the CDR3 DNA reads TGTGCCAGTAGTCCCCGGGACAGAAACATTCAGTACTTC. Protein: CASSPRDRNIQYF.

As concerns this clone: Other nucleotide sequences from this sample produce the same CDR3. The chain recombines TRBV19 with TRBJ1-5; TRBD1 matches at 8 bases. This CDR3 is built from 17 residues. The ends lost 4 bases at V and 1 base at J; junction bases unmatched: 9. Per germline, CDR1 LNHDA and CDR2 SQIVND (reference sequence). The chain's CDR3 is CASSTTGTGVSNQPQHF. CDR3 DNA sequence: TGTGCCAGTAGTACCACCGGGACAGGAGTAAGCAATCAGCCCCAGCATTTT.

The CDR3 protein is CASTLAGGPPDEQFF. CDR3 DNA sequence: TGTGCCAGCACCCTAGCGGGAGGGCCGCCAGATGAGCAGTTCTTC. The chain combines TRBV28 with TRBJ2-1; 12 bases agree with TRBD2. J gave up 8 bases and V 7 bases, and 9 bases lay outside the gene matches. The germline CDR1 and CDR2 sequences are MDHEN and SYDVKM. CDR3 size: 15 residues.

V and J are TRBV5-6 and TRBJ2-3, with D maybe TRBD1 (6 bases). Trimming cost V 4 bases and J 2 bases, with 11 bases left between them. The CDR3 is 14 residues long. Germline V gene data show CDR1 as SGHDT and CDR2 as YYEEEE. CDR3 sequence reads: CASSRDILTDTQYF. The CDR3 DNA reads TGTGCCAGCAGCCGGGACATTCTCACAGATACGCAGTATTTT.

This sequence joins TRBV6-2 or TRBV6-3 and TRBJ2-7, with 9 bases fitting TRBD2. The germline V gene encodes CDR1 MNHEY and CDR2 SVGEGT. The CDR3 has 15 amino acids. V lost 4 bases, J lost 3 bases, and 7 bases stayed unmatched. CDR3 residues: CASSSRQREVYEQYF. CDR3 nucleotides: TGTGCCAGCAGTTCTCGCCAGCGGGAGGTCTACGAGCAGTACTTC.

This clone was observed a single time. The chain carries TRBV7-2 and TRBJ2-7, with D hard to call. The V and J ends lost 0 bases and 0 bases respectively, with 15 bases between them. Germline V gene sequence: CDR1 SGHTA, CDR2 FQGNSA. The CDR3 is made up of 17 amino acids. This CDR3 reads CASSLAESGWSSYEQYF. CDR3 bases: TGTGCCAGCAGCTTAGCCGAATCGGGCTGGAGCTCCTACGAGCAGTACTTC.

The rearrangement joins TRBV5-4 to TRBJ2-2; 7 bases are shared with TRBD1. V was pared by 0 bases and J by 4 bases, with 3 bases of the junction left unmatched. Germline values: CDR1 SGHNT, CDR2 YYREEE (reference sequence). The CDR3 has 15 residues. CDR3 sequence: CASSLGGQRTGELFF. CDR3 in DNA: TGTGCCAGCAGCTTGGGGGGACAGCGCACCGGGGAGCTGTTTTTT.

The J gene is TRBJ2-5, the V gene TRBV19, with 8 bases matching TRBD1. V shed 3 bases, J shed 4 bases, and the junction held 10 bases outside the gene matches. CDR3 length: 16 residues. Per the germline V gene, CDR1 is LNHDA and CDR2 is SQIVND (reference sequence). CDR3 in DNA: TGTGCCAGTAGTATCCAACCTCAGGGGGCGCGAGAGACCCAGTACTTC. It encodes CASSIQPQGARETQYF.

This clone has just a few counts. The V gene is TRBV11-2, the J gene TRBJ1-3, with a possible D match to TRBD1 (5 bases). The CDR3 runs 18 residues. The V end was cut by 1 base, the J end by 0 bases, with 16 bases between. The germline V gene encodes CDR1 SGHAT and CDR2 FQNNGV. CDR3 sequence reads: CASSLVGVQWYSGNTIYF. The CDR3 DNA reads TGTGCCAGCAGCTTAGTAGGGGTACAGTGGTACTCTGGAAACACCATATATTTT.

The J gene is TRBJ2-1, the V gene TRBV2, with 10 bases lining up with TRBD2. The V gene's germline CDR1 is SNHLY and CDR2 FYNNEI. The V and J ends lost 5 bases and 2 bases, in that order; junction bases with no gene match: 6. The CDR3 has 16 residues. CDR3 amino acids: CASSRGTSDTYNEQFF. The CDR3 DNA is TGTGCCAGCAGTAGGGGGACTAGCGACACCTACAATGAGCAGTTCTTC.

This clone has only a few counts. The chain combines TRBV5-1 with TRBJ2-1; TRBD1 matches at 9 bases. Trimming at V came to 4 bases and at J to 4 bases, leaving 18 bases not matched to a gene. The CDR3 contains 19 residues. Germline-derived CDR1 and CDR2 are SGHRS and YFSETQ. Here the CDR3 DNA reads TGCGCCAGCAGCCCGGGACAGGGATTTTCGCTAGCGGCATACAATGAGCAGTTCTTC. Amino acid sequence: CASSPGQGFSLAAYNEQFF. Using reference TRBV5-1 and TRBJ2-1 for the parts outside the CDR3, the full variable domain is KAGVTQTPRYLIKTRGQQVTLSCSPISGHRSVSWYQQTPGQGLQFLFEYFSETQRNKGNFPGRFSGRQFSNSRSEMNVSTLELGDSALYLCASSPGQGFSLAAYNEQFFGPGTRLTVL.

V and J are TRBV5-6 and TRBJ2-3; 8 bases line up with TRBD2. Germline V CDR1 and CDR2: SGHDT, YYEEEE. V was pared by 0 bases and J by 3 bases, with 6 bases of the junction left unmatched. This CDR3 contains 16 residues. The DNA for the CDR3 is TGTGCCAGCAGCTTGGCCGGGACTAGTGCGACAGATACGCAGTATTTT. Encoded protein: CASSLAGTSATDTQYF. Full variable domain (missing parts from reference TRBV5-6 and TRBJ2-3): DAGVTQSPTHLIKTRGQQVTLRCSPKSGHDTVSWYQQALGQGPQFIFQYYEEEERQRGNFPDRFSGHQFPNYSSELNVNALLLGDSALYLCASSLAGTSATDTQYFGPGTRLTVL.

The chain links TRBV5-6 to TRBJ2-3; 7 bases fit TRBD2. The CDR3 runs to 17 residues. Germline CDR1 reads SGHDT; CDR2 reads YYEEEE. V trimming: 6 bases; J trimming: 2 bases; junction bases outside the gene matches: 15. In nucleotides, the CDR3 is TGTGCCAGCAACCGAATGAACAGCGGGACTACCACAGATACGCAGTATTTT. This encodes CASNRMNSGTTTDTQYF.

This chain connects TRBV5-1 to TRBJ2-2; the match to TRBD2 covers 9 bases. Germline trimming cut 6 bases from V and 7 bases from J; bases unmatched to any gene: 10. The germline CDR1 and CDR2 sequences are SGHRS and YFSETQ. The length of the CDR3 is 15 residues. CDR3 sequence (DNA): TGCGCCAGCACCTCGGGAGCGGGAGGAGTCGGGGAGCTGTTTTTT. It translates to CASTSGAGGVGELFF.

This chain's CDR3 is CASSWEGTAYGYTF. Here the CDR3 DNA reads TGTGCCAGCAGCTGGGAAGGGACCGCCTATGGCTACACCTTC. The chain recombines TRBV5-8 with TRBJ1-2; D may be TRBD1 (5 bases). From germline, CDR1 is SGHTS and CDR2 YDEGEE. CDR3 size: 14 residues. The ends were cut back, 3 bases at V and 4 bases at J, with 13 bases in the middle.

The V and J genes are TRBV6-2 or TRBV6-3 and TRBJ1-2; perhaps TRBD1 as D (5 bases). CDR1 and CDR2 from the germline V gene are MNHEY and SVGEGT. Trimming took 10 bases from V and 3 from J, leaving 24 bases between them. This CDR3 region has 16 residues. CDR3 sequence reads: CAINPGPSKRHYGYTF. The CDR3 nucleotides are TGTGCCATCAACCCGGGACCGTCCAAACGTCACTATGGCTACACCTTC.

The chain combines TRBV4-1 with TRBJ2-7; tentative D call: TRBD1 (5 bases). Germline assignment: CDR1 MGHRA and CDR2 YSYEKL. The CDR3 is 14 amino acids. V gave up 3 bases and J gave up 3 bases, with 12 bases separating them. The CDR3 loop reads CASSQTHRFYEQYF. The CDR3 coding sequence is TGCGCCAGCAGCCAGACCCACAGGTTCTACGAGCAGTACTTC.

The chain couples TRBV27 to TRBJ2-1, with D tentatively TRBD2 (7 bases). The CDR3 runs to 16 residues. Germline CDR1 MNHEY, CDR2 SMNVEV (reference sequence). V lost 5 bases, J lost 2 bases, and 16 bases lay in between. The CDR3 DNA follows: TGTGCCAGCAGTCCCGGGGGGCGGGACACCTACAATGAGCAGTTCTTC. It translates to CASSPGGRDTYNEQFF.

The CDR3 is CASSLGTSGRVEQYF. The CDR3 nucleotides read TGTGCCAGCAGTTTAGGGACTAGCGGGAGGGTCGAGCAGTACTTC. The chain recombines TRBV27 with TRBJ2-7; 16 bases map to TRBD2. Germline loops: CDR1 MNHEY, CDR2 SMNVEV (reference sequence). This CDR3 spans 15 amino acids. The V and J ends lost 2 bases and 6 bases, in that order; junction bases with no gene match: 1.

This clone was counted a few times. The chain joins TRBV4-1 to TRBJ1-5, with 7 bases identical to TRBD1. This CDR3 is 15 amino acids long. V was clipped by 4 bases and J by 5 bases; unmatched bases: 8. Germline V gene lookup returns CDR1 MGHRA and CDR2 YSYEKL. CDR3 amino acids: CASSPIGTADQPQHF. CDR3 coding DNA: TGCGCCAGCAGCCCTATCGGGACAGCGGATCAGCCCCAGCATTTT.

The CDR3 DNA is TGTGCCAGCAGCCTCCAGACGAACACTGAAGCTTTCTTT. It specifies CASSLQTNTEAFF. The J gene is TRBJ1-1, the V gene TRBV7-3, with D uncertain. Between the trimmed V and J ends, which lost 5 bases and 1 base, there was a span of 8 bases. The CDR3 consists of 13 residues. CDR1 is SGHTA, CDR2 FQGTGA, per germline.

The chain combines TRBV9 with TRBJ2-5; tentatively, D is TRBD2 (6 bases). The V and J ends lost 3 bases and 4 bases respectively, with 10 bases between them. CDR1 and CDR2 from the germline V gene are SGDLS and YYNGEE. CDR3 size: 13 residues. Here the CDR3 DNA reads TGTGCCAGCAGCGCGGGAGTTCTAGAGACCCAGTACTTC. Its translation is CASSAGVLETQYF.

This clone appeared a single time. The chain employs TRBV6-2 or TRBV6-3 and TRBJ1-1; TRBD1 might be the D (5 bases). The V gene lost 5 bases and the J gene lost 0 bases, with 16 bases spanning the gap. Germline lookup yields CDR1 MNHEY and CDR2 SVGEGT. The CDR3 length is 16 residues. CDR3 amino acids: CASSPSSDSMNTEAFF. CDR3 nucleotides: TGTGCCAGCAGTCCATCCTCCGACAGCATGAACACTGAAGCTTTCTTT.

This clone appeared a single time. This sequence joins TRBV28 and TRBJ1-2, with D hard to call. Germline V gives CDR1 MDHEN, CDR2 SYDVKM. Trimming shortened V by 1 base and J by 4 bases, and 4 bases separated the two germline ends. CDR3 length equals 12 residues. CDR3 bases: TGTGCCAGCAGTTTATCAAGCTATGGCTACACCTTC. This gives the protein CASSLSSYGYTF.